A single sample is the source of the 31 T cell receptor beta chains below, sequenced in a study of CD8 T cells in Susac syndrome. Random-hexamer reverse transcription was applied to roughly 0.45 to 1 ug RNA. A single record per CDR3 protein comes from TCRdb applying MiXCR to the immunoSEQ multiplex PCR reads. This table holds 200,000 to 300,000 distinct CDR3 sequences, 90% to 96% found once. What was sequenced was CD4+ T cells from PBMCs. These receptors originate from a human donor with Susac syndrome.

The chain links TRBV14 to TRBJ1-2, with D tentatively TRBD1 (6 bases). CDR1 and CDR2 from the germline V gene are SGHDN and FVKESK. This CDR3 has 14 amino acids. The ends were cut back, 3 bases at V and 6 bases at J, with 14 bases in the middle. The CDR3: CASSQGGAGHGYTF. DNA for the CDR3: TGTGCCAGCAGCCAGGGGGGCGCAGGCCATGGCTACACCTTC.

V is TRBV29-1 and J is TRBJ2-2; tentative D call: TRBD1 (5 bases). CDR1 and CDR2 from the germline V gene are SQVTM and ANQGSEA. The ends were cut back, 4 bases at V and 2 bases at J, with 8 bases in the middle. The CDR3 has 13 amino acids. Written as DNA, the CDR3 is TGCAGCGTTGGGACACCCAACACCGGGGAGCTGTTTTTT. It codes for CSVGTPNTGELFF.

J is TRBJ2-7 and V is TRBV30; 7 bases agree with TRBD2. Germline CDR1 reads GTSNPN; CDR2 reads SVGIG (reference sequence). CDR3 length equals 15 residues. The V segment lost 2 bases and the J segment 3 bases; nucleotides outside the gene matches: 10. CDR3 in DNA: TGTGCCTGGAGTCAAGGGAGGGGCGGAGGCTACGAGCAGTACTTC. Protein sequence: CAWSQGRGGGYEQYF.

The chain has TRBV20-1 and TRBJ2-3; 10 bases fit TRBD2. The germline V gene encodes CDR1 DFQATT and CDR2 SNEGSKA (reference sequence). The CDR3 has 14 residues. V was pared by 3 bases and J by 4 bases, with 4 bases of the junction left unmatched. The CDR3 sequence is CSASSGRSSDTQYF. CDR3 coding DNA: TGCAGTGCTAGTAGCGGGAGGTCCTCAGATACGCAGTATTTT.

The CDR3 here is CSAVRGGRSYEQYF. DNA of the CDR3: TGCAGTGCTGTCAGGGGTGGCCGATCCTACGAGCAGTACTTC. The chain carries TRBV20-1 and TRBJ2-7; maybe TRBD1 (6 bases). Trimming removed 5 bases from V and 1 base from J, with 15 bases in between. This CDR3 region has 14 residues. Germline-derived CDR1 and CDR2 are DFQATT and SNEGSKA (reference sequence).

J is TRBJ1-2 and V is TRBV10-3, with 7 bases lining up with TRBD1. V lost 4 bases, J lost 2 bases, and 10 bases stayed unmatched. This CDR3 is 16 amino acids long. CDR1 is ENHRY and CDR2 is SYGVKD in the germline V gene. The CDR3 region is CAISGQRTGSNYGYTF. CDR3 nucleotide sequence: TGTGCCATCAGTGGCCAACGGACAGGATCGAACTATGGCTACACCTTC.

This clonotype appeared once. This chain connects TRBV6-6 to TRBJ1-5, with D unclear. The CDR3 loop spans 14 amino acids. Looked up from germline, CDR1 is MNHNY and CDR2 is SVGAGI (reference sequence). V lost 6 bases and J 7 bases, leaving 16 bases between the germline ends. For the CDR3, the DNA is TGTGCCAGCAGGAGATGGGGTCCCCAACAGCCCCAGCATTTT. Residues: CASRRWGPQQPQHF.

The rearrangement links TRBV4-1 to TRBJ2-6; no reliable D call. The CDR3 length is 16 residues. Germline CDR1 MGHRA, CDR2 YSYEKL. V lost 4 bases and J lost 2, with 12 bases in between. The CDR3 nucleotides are TGCGCCAGCAGCCCGATTCTAGGCGCTGGGGCCAACGTCCTGACTTTC. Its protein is CASSPILGAGANVLTF.

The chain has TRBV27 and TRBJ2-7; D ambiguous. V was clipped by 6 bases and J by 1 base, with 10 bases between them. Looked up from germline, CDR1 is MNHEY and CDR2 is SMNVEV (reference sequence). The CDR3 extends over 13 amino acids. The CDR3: CASRTLSSYEQYF. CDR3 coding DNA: TGTGCCAGCAGGACCCTTTCATCCTACGAGCAGTACTTC.

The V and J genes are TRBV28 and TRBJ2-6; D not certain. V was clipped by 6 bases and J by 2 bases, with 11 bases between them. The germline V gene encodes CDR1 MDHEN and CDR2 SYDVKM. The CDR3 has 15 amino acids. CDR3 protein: CASRESRAGANVLTF. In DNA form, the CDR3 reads TGTGCCAGCAGAGAAAGTCGTGCTGGGGCCAACGTCCTGACTTTC.

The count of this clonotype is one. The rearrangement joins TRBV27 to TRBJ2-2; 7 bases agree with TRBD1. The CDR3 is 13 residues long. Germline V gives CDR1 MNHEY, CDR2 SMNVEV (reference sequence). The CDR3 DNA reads TGTGCAGCCGGGACAGCGAACACCGGGGAGCTGTTTTTT. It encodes CAAGTANTGELFF.

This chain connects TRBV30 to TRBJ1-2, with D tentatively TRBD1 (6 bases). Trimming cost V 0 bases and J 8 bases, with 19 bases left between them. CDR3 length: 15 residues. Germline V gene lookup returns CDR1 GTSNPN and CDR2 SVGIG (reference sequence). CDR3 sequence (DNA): TGTGCCTGGAGTGTAAGTCTGGGGGCGCTCGACGGCTACACCTTC. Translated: CAWSVSLGALDGYTF.

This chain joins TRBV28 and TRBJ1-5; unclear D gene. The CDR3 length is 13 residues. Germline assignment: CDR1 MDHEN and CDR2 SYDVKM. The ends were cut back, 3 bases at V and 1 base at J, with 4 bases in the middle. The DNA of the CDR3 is TGTGCCAGCAGTTTGTGGAGCAATCAGCCCCAGCATTTT. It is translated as CASSLWSNQPQHF.

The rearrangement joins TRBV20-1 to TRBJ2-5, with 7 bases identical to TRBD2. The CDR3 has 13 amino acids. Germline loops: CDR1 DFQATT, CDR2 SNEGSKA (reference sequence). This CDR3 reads CSGQPGGLQTQYF. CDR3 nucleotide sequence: TGCAGCGGCCAACCCGGGGGGTTACAGACCCAGTACTTC.

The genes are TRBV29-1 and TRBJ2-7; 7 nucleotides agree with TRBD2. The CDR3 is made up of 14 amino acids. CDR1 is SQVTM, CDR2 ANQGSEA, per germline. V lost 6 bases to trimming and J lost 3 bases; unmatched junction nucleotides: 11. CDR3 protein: CSVLLAGADYEQYF. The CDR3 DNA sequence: TGCAGCGTCCTGTTGGCGGGAGCCGACTACGAGCAGTACTTC.

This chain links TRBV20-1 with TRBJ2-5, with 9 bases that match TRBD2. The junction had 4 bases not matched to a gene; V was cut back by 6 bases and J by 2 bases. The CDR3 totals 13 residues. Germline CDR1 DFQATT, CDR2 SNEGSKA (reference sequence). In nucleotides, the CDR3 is TGCAGTGCCCCGACTAGCGGACAAGAGACCCAGTACTTC. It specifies CSAPTSGQETQYF.

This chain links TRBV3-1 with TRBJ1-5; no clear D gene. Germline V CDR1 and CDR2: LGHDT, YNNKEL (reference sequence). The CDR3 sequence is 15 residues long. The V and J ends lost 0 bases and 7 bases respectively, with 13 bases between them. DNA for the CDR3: TGTGCCAGCAGCCAAGATCTGGGAGGCCGGCAGCCCCAGCATTTT. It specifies CASSQDLGGRQPQHF.

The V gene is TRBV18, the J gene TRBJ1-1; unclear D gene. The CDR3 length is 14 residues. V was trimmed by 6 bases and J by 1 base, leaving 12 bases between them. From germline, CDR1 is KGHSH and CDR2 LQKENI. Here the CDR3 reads CASSLRAGNTEAFF. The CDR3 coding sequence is TGTGCCAGCTCCCTCAGAGCAGGGAACACTGAAGCTTTCTTT. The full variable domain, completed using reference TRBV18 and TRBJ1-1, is NAGVMQNPRHLVRRRGQEARLRCSPMKGHSHVYWYRQLPEEGLKFMVYLQKENIIDESGMPKERFSAEFPKEGPSILRIQQVVRGDSAAYFCASSLRAGNTEAFFGQGTRLTVV.

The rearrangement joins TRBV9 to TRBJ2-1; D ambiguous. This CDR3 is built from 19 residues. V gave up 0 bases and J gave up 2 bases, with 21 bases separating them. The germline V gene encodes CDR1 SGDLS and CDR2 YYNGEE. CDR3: CASSVAISSRNRAYNEQFF. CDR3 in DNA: TGTGCCAGCAGCGTAGCTATCAGTTCACGCAATCGGGCCTACAATGAGCAGTTCTTC. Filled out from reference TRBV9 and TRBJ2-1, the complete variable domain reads DSGVTQTPKHLITATGQRVTLRCSPRSGDLSVYWYQQSLDQGLQFLIQYYNGEERAKGNILERFSAQQFPDLHSELNLSSLELGDSALYFCASSVAISSRNRAYNEQFFGPGTRLTVL.

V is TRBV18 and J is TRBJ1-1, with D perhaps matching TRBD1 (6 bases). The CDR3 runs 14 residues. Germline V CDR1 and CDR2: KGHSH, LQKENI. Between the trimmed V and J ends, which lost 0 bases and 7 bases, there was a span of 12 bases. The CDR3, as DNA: TGTGCCAGCTCACCACCTCACGACAGGCATGAAGCTTTCTTT. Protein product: CASSPPHDRHEAFF.

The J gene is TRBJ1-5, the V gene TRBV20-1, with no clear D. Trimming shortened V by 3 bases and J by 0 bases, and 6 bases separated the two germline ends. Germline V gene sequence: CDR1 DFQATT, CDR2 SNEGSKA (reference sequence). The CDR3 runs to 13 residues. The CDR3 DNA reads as TGCAGTGCTAGGGTTACTAGCAATCAGCCCCAGCATTTT. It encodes CSARVTSNQPQHF.

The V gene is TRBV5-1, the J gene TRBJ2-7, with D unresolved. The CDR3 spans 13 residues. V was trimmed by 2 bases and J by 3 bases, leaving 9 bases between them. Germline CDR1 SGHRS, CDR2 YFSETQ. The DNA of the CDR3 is TGCGCCAGCAGCTTCTCCCTGCTCTACGAGCAGTACTTC. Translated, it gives CASSFSLLYEQYF.

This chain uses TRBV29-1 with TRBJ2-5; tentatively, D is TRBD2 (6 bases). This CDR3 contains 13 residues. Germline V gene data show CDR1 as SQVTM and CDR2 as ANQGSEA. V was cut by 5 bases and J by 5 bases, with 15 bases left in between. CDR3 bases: TGCAGCGTTCAGCGTCGGGGGATGGAGACCCAGTACTTC. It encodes CSVQRRGMETQYF.

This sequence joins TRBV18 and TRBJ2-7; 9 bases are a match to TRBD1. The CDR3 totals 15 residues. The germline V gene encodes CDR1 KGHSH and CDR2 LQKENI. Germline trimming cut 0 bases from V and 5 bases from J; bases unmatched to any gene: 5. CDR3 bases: TGTGCCAGCTCACCACCGGGACAGGGTAAGAACGAGCAGTACTTC. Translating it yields CASSPPGQGKNEQYF.

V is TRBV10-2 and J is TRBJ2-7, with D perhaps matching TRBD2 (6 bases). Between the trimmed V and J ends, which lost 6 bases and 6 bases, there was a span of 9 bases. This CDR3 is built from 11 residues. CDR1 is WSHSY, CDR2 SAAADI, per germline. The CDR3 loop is CASRAGSEQYF. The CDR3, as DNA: TGCGCCAGCAGGGCGGGGAGCGAGCAGTACTTC.

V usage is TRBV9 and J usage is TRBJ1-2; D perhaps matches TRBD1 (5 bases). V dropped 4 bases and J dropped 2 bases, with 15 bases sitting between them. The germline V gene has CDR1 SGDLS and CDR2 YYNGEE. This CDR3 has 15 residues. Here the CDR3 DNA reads TGTGCCAGCAGCTACGGGGCAGGCCTAAACTATGGCTACACCTTC. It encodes CASSYGAGLNYGYTF. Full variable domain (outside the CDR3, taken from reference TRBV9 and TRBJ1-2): DSGVTQTPKHLITATGQRVTLRCSPRSGDLSVYWYQQSLDQGLQFLIQYYNGEERAKGNILERFSAQQFPDLHSELNLSSLELGDSALYFCASSYGAGLNYGYTFGSGTRLTVV.

In DNA form, the CDR3 reads TGTGCCAGCAGCCGGGATGAGCAGTTCTTC. It translates to CASSRDEQFF. J is TRBJ2-1 and V is TRBV7-9, with D unclear. Germline CDR1 reads SEHNR; CDR2 reads FQNEAQ (reference sequence). The V end lost 5 bases, the J end lost 8 bases, and 4 bases lay between the germline ends. This CDR3 is built from 10 residues. The whole variable domain, filled in from reference TRBV7-9 and TRBJ2-1, reads DTGVSQNPRHKITKRGQNVTFRCDPISEHNRLYWYRQTLGQGPEFLTYFQNEAQLEKSRLLSDRFSAERPKGSFSTLEIQRTEQGDSAMYLCASSRDEQFFGPGTRLTVL.

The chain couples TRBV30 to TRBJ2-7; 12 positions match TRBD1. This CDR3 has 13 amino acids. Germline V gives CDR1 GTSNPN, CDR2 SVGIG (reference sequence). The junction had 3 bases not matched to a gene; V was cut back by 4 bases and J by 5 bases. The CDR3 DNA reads TGTGCCTGGAAGGGACAGGGGGCCCACGAGCAGTACTTC. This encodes CAWKGQGAHEQYF.

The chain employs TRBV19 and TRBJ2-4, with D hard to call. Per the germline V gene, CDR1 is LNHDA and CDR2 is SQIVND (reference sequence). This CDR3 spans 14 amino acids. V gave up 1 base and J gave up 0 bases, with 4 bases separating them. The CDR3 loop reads CASSIGLAKNIQYF. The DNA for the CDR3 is TGTGCCAGTAGTATAGGCCTAGCCAAAAACATTCAGTACTTC.

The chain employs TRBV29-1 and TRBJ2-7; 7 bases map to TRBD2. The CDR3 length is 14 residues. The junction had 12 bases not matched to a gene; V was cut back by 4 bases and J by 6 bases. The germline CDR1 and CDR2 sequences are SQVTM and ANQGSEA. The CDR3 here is CSVGPSLRGVEQYF. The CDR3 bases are TGCAGCGTTGGGCCCAGCCTCCGGGGGGTCGAGCAGTACTTC.

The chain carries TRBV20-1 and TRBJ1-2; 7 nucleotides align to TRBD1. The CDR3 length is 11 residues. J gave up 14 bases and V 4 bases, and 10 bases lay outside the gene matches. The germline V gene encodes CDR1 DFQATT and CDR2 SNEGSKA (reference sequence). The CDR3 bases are TGCAGTGCTACGGTCAGCGCGACAGGGACCTTC. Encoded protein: CSATVSATGTF.